A single sample is the source of the 18 T cell receptor beta chains below, sequenced in a study of response to subunit inactivated influenza vaccine. TCRdb reanalysed the RT-PCR reads using MiXCR and keeps one entry per CDR3 protein. The sample yields roughly 500,000 distinct CDR3 sequences, approximately 16% seen once. The specimen was CD4+ T cells sorted from PBMCs, collected less than 30 months after vaccination. The origin of the receptors is a man aged 50 to 69 who received an inactivated influenza vaccine.

The rearrangement uses TRBV7-9 and TRBJ2-7; D is ambiguous. V was shortened by 4 bases and J by 5 bases, with 24 bases between the two germline ends. Germline assignment: CDR1 SEHNR and CDR2 FQNEAQ (reference sequence). There are 17 residues in the CDR3. This CDR3 is CASSSPSAQPLRDEQYF. In nucleotides, the CDR3 is TGTGCCAGCAGCTCCCCGAGTGCCCAGCCGCTTCGAGACGAGCAGTACTTC.

V gene TRBV2 combines with J gene TRBJ2-3; D gene ambiguous. The CDR3 is 15 residues long. Trimming removed 5 bases at V and 2 bases at J, with 14 bases between. CDR1 SNHLY and CDR2 FYNNEI come from the germline V gene. CDR3 sequence (DNA): TGTGCCAGCAGTACCCGCCCCCAAGACACAGATACGCAGTATTTT. It encodes CASSTRPQDTDTQYF.

This chain uses TRBV28 with TRBJ2-1; TRBD2 agrees at 13 bases. This CDR3 is built from 15 residues. V trimming: 6 bases; J trimming: 8 bases; junction bases outside the gene matches: 7. Germline loops: CDR1 MDHEN, CDR2 SYDVKM. The CDR3 loop reads CASRPGLAGVDEQFF. Written as DNA, the CDR3 is TGTGCCAGCAGACCTGGACTAGCGGGAGTGGATGAGCAGTTCTTC.

J is TRBJ2-1 and V is TRBV10-1, with D uncertain. This CDR3 is built from 13 residues. Trimming left V 4 bases short and J 8 bases short, with 12 bases between. The germline V gene has CDR1 WNHNN and CDR2 SYGVQD (reference sequence). The CDR3 spells CASSGVDAHEQFF. The CDR3 DNA is TGCGCCAGCAGTGGGGTGGACGCACATGAGCAGTTCTTC.

This clonotype occurred a few times. The chain recombines TRBV2 with TRBJ1-4, with D maybe TRBD1 (5 bases). Trimming pared 7 bases from V and 0 bases from J, leaving 12 bases between. The CDR3 runs 15 residues. Germline assignment: CDR1 SNHLY and CDR2 FYNNEI. DNA for the CDR3: TGTGCCAGCACCGAACAGGCAGCAACTAATGAAAAACTGTTTTTT. Protein sequence: CASTEQAATNEKLFF.

The table lists this clonotype with many counts. The rearrangement uses TRBV28 and TRBJ2-1, with D perhaps assigned TRBD1 or TRBD2 (5 bases each). V was pared by 5 bases and J by 6 bases, with 23 bases between. Per the germline V gene, CDR1 is MDHEN and CDR2 is SYDVKM. This CDR3 has 17 amino acids. CDR3 sequence: CASSVAGRRGSLNEQFF. In DNA, the CDR3 is TGTGCCAGCAGTGTCGCGGGTCGTAGGGGTTCCCTCAATGAGCAGTTCTTC.

This clonotype was counted only a few times. V and J are TRBV7-7 and TRBJ2-5; 13 bases map to TRBD2. This CDR3 comprises 16 residues. J gave up 3 bases and V 0 bases, and 1 base lay outside the gene matches. Per germline, CDR1 SSHAT and CDR2 FNYEAQ (reference sequence). The CDR3 loop is CASSLAGTSGKETQYF. The CDR3, as DNA: TGTGCCAGCAGCTTAGCCGGGACTAGCGGGAAAGAGACCCAGTACTTC.

J is TRBJ2-2 and V is TRBV12-3 or TRBV12-4; perhaps TRBD1 as D (6 bases). The CDR3 runs 15 residues. The ends were cut back, 3 bases at V and 1 base at J, with 9 bases in the middle. CDR3 coding DNA: TGTGCCAGCAGTTTCGGCAGGGGGAACACCGGGGAGCTGTTTTTT. This translates into CASSFGRGNTGELFF.

This clonotype was found a few times. The J gene is TRBJ2-7, the V gene TRBV4-2, with TRBD1 matching over 9 bases. The V and J ends lost 3 bases and 3 bases, in that order; junction bases with no gene match: 6. The germline CDR1 and CDR2 sequences are LGHNA and YNFKEQ. The CDR3 contains 15 residues. Written as DNA, the CDR3 is TGTGCCAGCAGCCAGACCGGGACAGGGTACTACGAGCAGTACTTC. This encodes CASSQTGTGYYEQYF.

The V call is TRBV6-1, the J call TRBJ2-1, with 8 nucleotides matching TRBD2. This CDR3 contains 16 residues. V dropped 2 bases and J dropped 4; count of bases not matched to a gene: 7. Per the germline V gene, CDR1 is MNHNS and CDR2 is SASEGT. As DNA, the CDR3 is TGTGCCAGCAGTGAATCCGCGTCTAGCGGGTACAATGAGCAGTTCTTC. It is translated as CASSESASSGYNEQFF.

This clonotype showed up just a few times. The chain uses TRBV11-2 and TRBJ2-3, with D unclear. V dropped 3 bases and J dropped 4 bases, with 8 bases sitting between them. The CDR3 loop spans 13 amino acids. Germline lookup yields CDR1 SGHAT and CDR2 FQNNGV. CDR3 amino acids: CASSFHLPDTQYF. For the CDR3, the DNA is TGTGCCAGCAGCTTCCATCTTCCAGATACGCAGTATTTT.

The chain links TRBV6-1 to TRBJ2-7; D is possibly TRBD1 or TRBD2 (5 bases each). Germline CDR1 is MNHNS and CDR2 is SASEGT. The V gene lost 5 bases and the J gene lost 4 bases, with 15 bases spanning the gap. The CDR3 has 14 amino acids. As DNA, the CDR3 is TGTGCCAGCAGTCAGGGAGTACCAGGTTACGAGCAGTACTTC. Protein product: CASSQGVPGYEQYF.

This clonotype was found a few times. The chain employs TRBV7-9 and TRBJ2-1; no firm D call. Trimming removed 0 bases from V and 3 bases from J, with 6 bases in between. Germline V gene data show CDR1 as SEHNR and CDR2 as FQNEAQ (reference sequence). The CDR3 sequence is 14 residues long. CDR3 in DNA: TGTGCCAGCAGCTTAGCGAACAGCTACAATGAGCAGTTCTTC. The encoded protein is CASSLANSYNEQFF.

This clonotype was detected only a few times. V is TRBV4-3 and J is TRBJ1-4; 7 bases are shared with TRBD1. The CDR3 is 16 residues long. Germline CDR1 is LGHNA and CDR2 is YSLEER. Trimming took 4 bases from V and 6 from J; bases not matched to a gene: 11. The CDR3 nucleotides read TGCGCCAGCAGCCCCTTTTCGGGACAGCGGGATGAAAAACTGTTTTTT. Its translation: CASSPFSGQRDEKLFF.

The chain uses TRBV5-1 and TRBJ1-2; the D is unclear. The CDR3 is 14 amino acids. Germline assignment: CDR1 SGHRS and CDR2 YFSETQ. Trimming left V 0 bases short and J 8 bases short, with 14 bases between. CDR3 in amino acids: CASSLDAASAGYTF. The CDR3 DNA is TGCGCCAGCAGCTTGGACGCGGCCTCGGCGGGCTACACCTTC.

This sequence joins TRBV20-1 and TRBJ1-3; 7 nucleotides align to TRBD1. Looked up from germline, CDR1 is DFQATT and CDR2 is SNEGSKA (reference sequence). The CDR3 extends over 15 amino acids. V lost 7 bases and J lost 0; bases outside the gene matches: 9. CDR3 residues: CSVTGAPGSGNTIYF. The CDR3 DNA is TGCAGTGTCACAGGGGCCCCGGGCTCTGGAAACACCATATATTTT.

The chain is built from TRBV20-1 and TRBJ2-3; TRBD1 aligns across 10 bases. The V gene end was trimmed by 6 bases and the J gene end by 0 bases; junction bases not matched to a gene: 3. Per the germline V gene, CDR1 is DFQATT and CDR2 is SNEGSKA (reference sequence). The CDR3 is made up of 14 amino acids. The CDR3 spells CSAPGQGSTDTQYF. In DNA, the CDR3 is TGCAGTGCCCCGGGACAGGGGAGCACAGATACGCAGTATTTT.

This clonotype has more than one count but fewer than ten. This chain links TRBV28 with TRBJ2-5, with 8 nucleotides matching TRBD1. With V trimmed by 9 bases and J by 5 bases, 14 bases remained unmatched. The length of the CDR3 is 15 residues. Germline assignment: CDR1 MDHEN and CDR2 SYDVKM. Written as DNA, the CDR3 is TGTGCCAGTCCCCCCCCAGGGGGCGGTTTCGAGACCCAGTACTTC. As protein: CASPPPGGGFETQYF.